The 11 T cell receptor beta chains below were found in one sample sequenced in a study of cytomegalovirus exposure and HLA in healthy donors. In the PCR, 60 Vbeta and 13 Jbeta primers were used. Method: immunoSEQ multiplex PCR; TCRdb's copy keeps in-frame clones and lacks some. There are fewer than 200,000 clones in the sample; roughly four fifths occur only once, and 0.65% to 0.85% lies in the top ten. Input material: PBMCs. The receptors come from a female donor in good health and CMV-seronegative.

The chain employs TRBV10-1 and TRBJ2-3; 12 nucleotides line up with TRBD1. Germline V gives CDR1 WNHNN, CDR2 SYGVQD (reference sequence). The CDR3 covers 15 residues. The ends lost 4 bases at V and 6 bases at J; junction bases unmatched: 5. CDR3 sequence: CASSGGQGARDTQYF. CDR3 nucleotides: TGCGCCAGCAGTGGGGGACAGGGGGCGCGGGATACGCAGTATTTT.

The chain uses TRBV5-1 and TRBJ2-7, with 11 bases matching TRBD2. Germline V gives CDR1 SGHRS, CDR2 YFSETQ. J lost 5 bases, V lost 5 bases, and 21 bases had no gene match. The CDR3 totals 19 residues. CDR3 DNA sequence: TGCGCCAGCAGGGGCACTAGCGGGAGACCCTTCTCCCTCGCGGACGAGCAGTACTTC. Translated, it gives CASRGTSGRPFSLADEQYF.

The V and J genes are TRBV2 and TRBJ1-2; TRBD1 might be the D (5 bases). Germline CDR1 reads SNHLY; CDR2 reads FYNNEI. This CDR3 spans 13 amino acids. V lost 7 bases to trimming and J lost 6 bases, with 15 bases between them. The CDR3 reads CASMWGVGDGYTF. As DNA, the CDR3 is TGTGCCAGCATGTGGGGGGTAGGGGATGGCTACACCTTC.

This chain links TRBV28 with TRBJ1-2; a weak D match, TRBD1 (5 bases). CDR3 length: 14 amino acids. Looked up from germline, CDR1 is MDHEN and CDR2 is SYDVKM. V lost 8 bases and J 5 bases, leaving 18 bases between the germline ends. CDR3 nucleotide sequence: TGTGCCAGCGGACGGGGGAAATTAGGGTATGGCTACACCTTC. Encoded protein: CASGRGKLGYGYTF.

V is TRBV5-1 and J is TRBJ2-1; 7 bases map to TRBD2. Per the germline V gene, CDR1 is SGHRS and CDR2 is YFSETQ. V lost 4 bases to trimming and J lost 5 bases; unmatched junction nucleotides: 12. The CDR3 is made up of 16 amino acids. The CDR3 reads CASSPIGGSWNNEQFF. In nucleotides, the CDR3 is TGCGCCAGCAGCCCCATCGGCGGGAGTTGGAACAATGAGCAGTTCTTC. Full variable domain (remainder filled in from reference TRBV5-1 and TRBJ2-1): KAGVTQTPRYLIKTRGQQVTLSCSPISGHRSVSWYQQTPGQGLQFLFEYFSETQRNKGNFPGRFSGRQFSNSRSEMNVSTLELGDSALYLCASSPIGGSWNNEQFFGPGTRLTVL.

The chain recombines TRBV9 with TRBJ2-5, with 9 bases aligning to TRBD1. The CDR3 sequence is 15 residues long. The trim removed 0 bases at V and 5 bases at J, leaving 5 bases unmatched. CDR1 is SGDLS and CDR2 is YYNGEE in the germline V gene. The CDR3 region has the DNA TGTGCCAGCAGCGTAGCGACAGGGGGGGAGGAGACCCAGTACTTC. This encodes CASSVATGGEETQYF. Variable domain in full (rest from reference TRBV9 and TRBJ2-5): DSGVTQTPKHLITATGQRVTLRCSPRSGDLSVYWYQQSLDQGLQFLIQYYNGEERAKGNILERFSAQQFPDLHSELNLSSLELGDSALYFCASSVATGGEETQYFGPGTRLLVL.

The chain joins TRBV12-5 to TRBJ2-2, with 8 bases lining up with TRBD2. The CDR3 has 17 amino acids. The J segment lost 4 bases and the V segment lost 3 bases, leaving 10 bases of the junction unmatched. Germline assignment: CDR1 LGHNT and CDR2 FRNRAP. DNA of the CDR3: TGTGCTAGTGGTTTCCCTGGGAGCGGGGGTGGCACCGGGGAGCTGTTTTTT. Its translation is CASGFPGSGGGTGELFF.

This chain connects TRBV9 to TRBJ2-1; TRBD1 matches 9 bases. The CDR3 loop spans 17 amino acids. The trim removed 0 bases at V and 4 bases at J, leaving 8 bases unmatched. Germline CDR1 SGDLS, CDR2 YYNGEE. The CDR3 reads CASSVGGTGGWYNEQFF. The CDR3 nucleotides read TGTGCCAGCAGCGTAGGGGGTACAGGGGGCTGGTACAATGAGCAGTTCTTC. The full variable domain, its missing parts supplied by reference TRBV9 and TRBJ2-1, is DSGVTQTPKHLITATGQRVTLRCSPRSGDLSVYWYQQSLDQGLQFLIQYYNGEERAKGNILERFSAQQFPDLHSELNLSSLELGDSALYFCASSVGGTGGWYNEQFFGPGTRLTVL.

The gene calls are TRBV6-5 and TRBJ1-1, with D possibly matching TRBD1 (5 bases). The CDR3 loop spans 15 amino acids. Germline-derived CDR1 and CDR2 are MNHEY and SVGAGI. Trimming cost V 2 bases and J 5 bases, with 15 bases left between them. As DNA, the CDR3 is TGTGCCAGCAGTTACCTCGACAGAAGGGGAACTGAAGCTTTCTTT. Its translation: CASSYLDRRGTEAFF.

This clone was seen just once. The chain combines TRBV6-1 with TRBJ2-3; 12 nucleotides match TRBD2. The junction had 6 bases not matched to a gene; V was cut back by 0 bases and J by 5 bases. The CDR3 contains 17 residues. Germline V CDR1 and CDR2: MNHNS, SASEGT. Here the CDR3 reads CASSEARTSGDLDTQYF. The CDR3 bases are TGTGCCAGCAGTGAAGCGAGGACTAGCGGGGATTTAGATACGCAGTATTTT.

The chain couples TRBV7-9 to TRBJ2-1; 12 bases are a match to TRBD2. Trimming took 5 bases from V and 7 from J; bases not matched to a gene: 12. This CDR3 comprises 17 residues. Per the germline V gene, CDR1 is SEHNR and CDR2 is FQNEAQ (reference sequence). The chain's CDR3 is CASSHPHRTSGANEQFF. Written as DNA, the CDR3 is TGTGCCAGCAGCCACCCCCACCGGACTAGCGGGGCTAATGAGCAGTTCTTC.